Each of the 12 T cell receptor beta chains below was sequenced from the same sample in a study of graft-versus-host responses after intestinal transplantation. Produced via immunoSEQ multiplex PCR; TCRdb's table is partial and in-frame only. The data show 35,000 to 45,000 clones, around 94% seen once. Antigens of these TCRs are unknown. The source material was unstimulated CD4+ T cells sorted from spleen or lymph node cells, sampled before transplant. The receptors stem from a human donor who was the organ donor for an intestinal transplant.

Regarding this clone: Without the conserved terminal phenylalanine or tryptophan, this CDR3 likely stems from a read error. The limits of the CDR3 on the DNA are not certain, so only TCRdb's listed CDR3 is given. This chain links TRBV30 with TRBJ2-3. The CDR3 spans 10 residues, counting both ends. Germline values: CDR1 GTSNPN, CDR2 SVGIG (reference sequence). The CDR3 region is CAWSVQGRPP.

The chain is built from TRBV10-1 and TRBJ2-3; TRBD1 matches at 7 bases. The CDR3 has 16 residues. CDR1 and CDR2 (germline): WNHNN, SYGVQD (reference sequence). V lost 3 bases, J lost 1 base, and 7 bases stayed unmatched. CDR3: CASSDRADRGTDTQYF. The CDR3 nucleotides are TGCGCCAGCAGTGACCGAGCCGACAGGGGCACAGATACGCAGTATTTT.

The chain combines TRBV7-2 with TRBJ2-1, with 7 bases aligning to TRBD2. This CDR3 is built from 16 residues. Per the germline V gene, CDR1 is SGHTA and CDR2 is FQGNSA. The V segment lost 4 bases and the J segment 1 base; nucleotides outside the gene matches: 7. The CDR3 here is CASSYPSSGSYNEQFF. In DNA form, the CDR3 reads TGTGCCAGCAGCTACCCCTCTAGCGGATCCTACAATGAGCAGTTCTTC.

The chain recombines TRBV5-1 with TRBJ1-2, with D tentatively TRBD1 (6 bases). Germline CDR1 SGHRS, CDR2 YFSETQ. Trimming pared 4 bases from V and 4 bases from J, leaving 20 bases between. The length of the CDR3 is 16 residues. The CDR3 DNA is TGCGCCAGCAGCCATAGAGATGGGGGGGCGCCCTATGGCTACACCTTC. Its translation: CASSHRDGGAPYGYTF.

The V call is TRBV29-1, the J call TRBJ2-7; 8 bases match TRBD1. Germline assignment: CDR1 SQVTM and CDR2 ANQGSEA. CDR3 size: 13 residues. The trim removed 3 bases at V and 3 bases at J, leaving 4 bases unmatched. The CDR3 loop is CSVDRGHGYEQYF. The CDR3 DNA sequence: TGCAGCGTTGACAGGGGGCACGGCTACGAGCAGTACTTC.

The chain couples TRBV2 to TRBJ1-5; D ambiguous. Trimming cost V 5 bases and J 5 bases, with 10 bases left between them. Germline V lookup: CDR1 SNHLY, CDR2 FYNNEI. The CDR3 is 13 residues long. In nucleotides, the CDR3 is TGTGCCAGCAGTCAGGTACGTGATCAGCCCCAGCATTTT. This gives the protein CASSQVRDQPQHF.

The chain uses TRBV4-1 and TRBJ1-6; D gene uncertain. Germline loops: CDR1 MGHRA, CDR2 YSYEKL. Deletions cut 0 bases from V and 10 bases from J, with 13 bases between. This CDR3 is 15 amino acids long. The CDR3 spells CASSQDVGPISPLHF. The DNA of the CDR3 is TGCGCCAGCAGCCAAGATGTAGGGCCTATCTCACCCCTCCACTTT.

There are a few counts of this clone. V usage is TRBV5-4 and J usage is TRBJ1-6; D may be TRBD1 (6 bases). CDR1 and CDR2 from the germline V gene are SGHNT and YYREEE (reference sequence). CDR3 size: 15 residues. The ends were cut back, 4 bases at V and 7 bases at J, with 15 bases in the middle. CDR3 amino acids: CASSNRTARNSPLHF. In DNA, the CDR3 is TGTGCCAGCAGCAATCGGACAGCGAGGAATTCACCCCTCCACTTT.

The chain couples TRBV27 to TRBJ2-1; either TRBD1 or TRBD2 may supply D (6 bases each). CDR1 and CDR2 from the germline V gene are MNHEY and SMNVEV (reference sequence). The CDR3 spans 15 residues. Trimming cost V 5 bases and J 1 base, with 12 bases left between them. CDR3 sequence reads: CASSETGRSYNEQFF. DNA for the CDR3: TGTGCCAGCAGTGAAACAGGGAGGTCCTACAATGAGCAGTTCTTC.

The rearrangement uses TRBV4-3 and TRBJ2-5, with D unresolved. Germline V gives CDR1 LGHNA, CDR2 YSLEER. This CDR3 spans 14 amino acids. V was pared by 1 base and J by 5 bases, with 11 bases between. The CDR3 protein is CASSQVGDWETQYF. The CDR3, as DNA: TGCGCCAGCAGCCAAGTAGGCGACTGGGAGACCCAGTACTTC.

The chain is built from TRBV10-3 and TRBJ2-7; 7 bases line up with TRBD1. The CDR3 contains 14 residues. Germline assignment: CDR1 ENHRY and CDR2 SYGVKD. The junction had 4 bases not matched to a gene; V was cut back by 4 bases and J by 1 base. CDR3 protein: CAISVGGQSYEQYF. The CDR3 coding sequence is TGTGCCATCAGTGTTGGGGGACAGTCCTACGAGCAGTACTTC.

The chain links TRBV6-5 to TRBJ1-2; 9 bases fit TRBD1. The ends lost 5 bases at V and 7 bases at J; junction bases unmatched: 2. The length of the CDR3 is 12 residues. Germline CDR1 MNHEY, CDR2 SVGAGI. The CDR3 coding sequence is TGTGCCAGCAGTCGGGACAGGGCTGGCTACACCTTC. Residues: CASSRDRAGYTF.